This TCR beta chain was profiled in a study of cytomegalovirus exposure and HLA in healthy donors. About the study: An analysis done earlier identified around 100 million unique TCR beta sequences from about 180 million T cells.

Study-wide findings and caveats: Researchers reported in a later analysis that a missense DCLRE1C variant was tied to TCR beta V- and J-gene trimming.

In the PCR, 60 Vbeta and 13 Jbeta primers were used. Sequencing was performed with immunoSEQ multiplex PCR; in TCRdb, only in-frame clones are kept and a portion is missing. The table includes some 120,000 clones, over 70% detected once. The V gene lost 3 bases and the J gene lost 2 bases, with 8 bases spanning the gap. Germline V gene sequence: CDR1 KGHSH, CDR2 LQKENI. CDR3 length equals 14 residues. A word on this clone: The antigen is undetermined.

The chain has TRBV18 and TRBJ1-5; D not resolved. Source material: PBMCs. The receptor was derived from a woman aged 50 to 65 in good health and CMV-seropositive. CDR3 amino acids: CASSPSGGNQPQHF. CDR3 coding DNA: TGTGCCAGCTCACCCAGCGGTGGCAATCAGCCCCAGCATTTT.